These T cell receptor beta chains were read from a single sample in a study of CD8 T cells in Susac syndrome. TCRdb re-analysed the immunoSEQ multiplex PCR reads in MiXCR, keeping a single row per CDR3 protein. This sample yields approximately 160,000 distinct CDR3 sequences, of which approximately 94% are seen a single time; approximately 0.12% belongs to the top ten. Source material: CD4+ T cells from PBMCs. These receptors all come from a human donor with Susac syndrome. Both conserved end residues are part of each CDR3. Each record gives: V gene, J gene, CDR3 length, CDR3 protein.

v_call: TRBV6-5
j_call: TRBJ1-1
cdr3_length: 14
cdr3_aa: CASSIAGQNTEAFF

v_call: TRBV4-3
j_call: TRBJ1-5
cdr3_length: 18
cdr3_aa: CASSQDISGAVGNQPQHF

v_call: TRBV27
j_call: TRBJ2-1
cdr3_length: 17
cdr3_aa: CASSLGPERGAYNEQFF

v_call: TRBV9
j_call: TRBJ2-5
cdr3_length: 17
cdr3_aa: CASSAGTSGRQQETQYF

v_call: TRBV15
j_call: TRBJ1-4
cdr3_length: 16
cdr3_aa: CATSRDRGTGSEKLFF

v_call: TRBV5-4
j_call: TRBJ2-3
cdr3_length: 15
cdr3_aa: CASSHRASGTDTQYF

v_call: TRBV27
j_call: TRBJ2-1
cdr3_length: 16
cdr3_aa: CASSLLTIGTYNEQFF

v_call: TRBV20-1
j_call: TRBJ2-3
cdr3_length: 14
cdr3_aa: CSARPSGGDDTQYF

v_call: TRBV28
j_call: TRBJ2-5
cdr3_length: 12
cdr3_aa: CASSANLETQYF

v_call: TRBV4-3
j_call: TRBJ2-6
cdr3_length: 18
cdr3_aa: CASSQDFARGSGANVLTF

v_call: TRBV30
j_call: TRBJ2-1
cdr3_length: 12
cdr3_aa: CAWSVLSDEQFF

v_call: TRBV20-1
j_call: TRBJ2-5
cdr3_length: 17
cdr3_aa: CSARARSPGGSGGTQYF

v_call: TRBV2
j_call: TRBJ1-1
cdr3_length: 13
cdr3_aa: CASMRDRGAEAFF

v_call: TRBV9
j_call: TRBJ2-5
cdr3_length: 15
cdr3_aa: CASGPVGLTEETQYF

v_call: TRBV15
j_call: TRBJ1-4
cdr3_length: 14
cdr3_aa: CATSRAGTGEKLFF

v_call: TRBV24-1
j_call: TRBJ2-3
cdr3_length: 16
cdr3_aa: CATSDPDPTGLNWQYF

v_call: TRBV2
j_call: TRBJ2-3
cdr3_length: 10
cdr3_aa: CASWGDTQYF

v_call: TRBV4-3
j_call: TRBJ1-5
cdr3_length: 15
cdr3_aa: CASSQELAGGQPQHF

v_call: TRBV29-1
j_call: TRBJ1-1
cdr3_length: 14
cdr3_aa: CSVDRDEVNTEAFF

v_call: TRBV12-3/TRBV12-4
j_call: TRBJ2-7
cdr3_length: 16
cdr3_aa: CASSKGQTTFSYEQYF

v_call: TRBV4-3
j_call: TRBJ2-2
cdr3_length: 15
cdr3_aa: CASSQVTGFTGELFF

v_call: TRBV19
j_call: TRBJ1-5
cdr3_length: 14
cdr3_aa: CASSTTGFNQPQHF

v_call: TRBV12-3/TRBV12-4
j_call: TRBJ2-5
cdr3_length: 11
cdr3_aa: CASTERETQYF

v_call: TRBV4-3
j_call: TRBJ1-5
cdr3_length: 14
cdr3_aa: CASSRRVGGQPQHF

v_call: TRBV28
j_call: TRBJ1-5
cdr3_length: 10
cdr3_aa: CARYPRPQHF

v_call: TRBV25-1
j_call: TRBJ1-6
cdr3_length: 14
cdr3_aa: CASSEGQTNSPLHF

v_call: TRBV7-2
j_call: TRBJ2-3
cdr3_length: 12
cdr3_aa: CASSSDQGTQYF

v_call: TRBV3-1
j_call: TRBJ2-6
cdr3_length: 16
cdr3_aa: CASSRGAVSGANVLTF

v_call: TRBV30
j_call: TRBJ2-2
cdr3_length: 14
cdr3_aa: CAWAETGWAGELFF

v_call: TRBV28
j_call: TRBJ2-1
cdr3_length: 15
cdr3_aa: CASTQGGYPYNEQFF

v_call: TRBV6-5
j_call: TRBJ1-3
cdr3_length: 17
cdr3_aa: CASSYSVRGPGGNTIYF

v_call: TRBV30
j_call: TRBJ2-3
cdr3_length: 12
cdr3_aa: CAWGPSTDTQYF

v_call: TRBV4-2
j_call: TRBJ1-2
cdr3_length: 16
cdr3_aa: CASSQTPVQVNYGYTF

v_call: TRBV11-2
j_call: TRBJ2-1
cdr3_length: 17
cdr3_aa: CASSFIRQGGSYNEQFF

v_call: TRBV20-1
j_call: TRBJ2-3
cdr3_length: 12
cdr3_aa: CSARDNTDTQYF

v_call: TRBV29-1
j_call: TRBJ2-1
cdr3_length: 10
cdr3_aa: CSVWDNEQFF

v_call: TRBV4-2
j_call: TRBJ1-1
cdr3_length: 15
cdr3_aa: CASSQGEGPNTEAFF

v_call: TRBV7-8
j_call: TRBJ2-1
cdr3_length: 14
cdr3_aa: CASSLGTGTDKQFF